This T cell receptor (beta chain) was observed in a study of patients and donors after allogeneic stem cell transplantation. TCRdb re-derived calls from the RT-PCR reads in MiXCR, one entry per CDR3 protein. In the table there are about 960,000 distinct CDR3 sequences, more than 15% of which are singletons. The V and J ends lost 8 bases and 6 bases respectively, with 10 bases between them. This CDR3 is 11 amino acids long. Germline CDR1 is KGHSH and CDR2 is LQKENI. This receptor was obtained from a human donor who was either an allogeneic HSCT recipient or a stem cell or donor lymphocyte infusion donor (not recorded which). It is not recorded whose cells these are; they may come from a transplant donor. Specimen: blood, either unsorted or a sorted T cell fraction (not recorded which). The chain combines TRBV18 with TRBJ1-1, with unresolved D. For the CDR3, the DNA is TGTGCCAGCACGCGCAATGCTGAAGCTTTCTTT. This encodes CASTRNAEAFF.